This TCR beta chain is drawn from a study of identical twins (dated by TCRdb to between 2015 and 2016). Background for the entire study: To test whether fetal clonotypes persist, the study used deep sequencing on TCR alpha and beta repertoires from monozygotic twins, unrelated adults of various ages, and cord blood. Replicate twin experiments were performed at different times using different library preparation protocols to rule out contamination. Points the paper makes about the study in general: Because the same donors could not be followed over many years, the conclusions depended on cross-sectional statistical analysis. Recombination models systematically underestimated out-of-frame TCR alpha sharing in monozygotic twins but agreed with sharing between unrelated individuals. The excess sharing between twins in beta out-of-frame sequences was weaker because fewer shared sequences reduced the signal-to-noise ratio. Fewer insertions were carried by abundant cord blood beta clonotypes, a similar but weaker trend appeared in young adult naive repertoires, and no such trend appeared in memory repertoires. Compared with coincidental sharing between unrelated individuals, out-of-frame TCR alpha sequences shared between twins showed an excess of sequences with low generation probability. Zero-insertion analyses could be partly confounded by invariant T cells such as MAIT and iNKT, although diverse VJ usage argued against such confounding for most clonotypes.

This clonotype came up many times. Which antigen it targets is not known. Per-base qualities were not stored, and no clone one base away is much larger. There are 14 amino acids in the CDR3, from cysteine to phenylalanine inclusive. Kept here is only the CDR3 DNA, which spans 42 bases and is read in frame from base 1. The junction carries 11 bases between V and J, which are trimmed by 3 bases and 5 bases respectively. The germline V gene encodes CDR1 SNHLY and CDR2 FYNNEI. Every donor was a healthy Caucasian. The twin cohort consisted of three pairs of female monozygotic twins, all aged roughly 18 to 30 years. Positive isolation kits from Invitrogen were used to isolate the CD4+ and CD8+ T cell populations. Receptor amplification or capture employed 5' RACE. Sequencing was carried out with an Illumina HiSeq 2000. A universal primer binding site was added through template switching, and the final cDNA carried a unique molecular identifier so that TCR cDNA molecules could be counted accurately. First-strand cDNA for TCR alpha and beta chains was synthesized from specific primers in the conserved constant-segment region. To control for contamination, each cDNA library was double barcoded with a SMART-Mk sample barcode plus Illumina barcodes. TruSeq adapter sequences along with Illumina sample barcodes were introduced in two successive PCR steps. Sequencing of the TCR alpha and beta cDNA libraries was done on the Illumina HiSeq platform using custom primers. Per the source publication's procedure: Raw reads were processed with MiGEC to extract unique molecular identifiers, and MiXCR was used to determine CDR3 positions. For each individual, recombination models were inferred using an EM algorithm with the repgenHMM and IGoR tools. The analysis of shared clonotypes was done with the tcR package in R, with sharing normalized by the product of cloneset sizes. To study raw recombination without the effects of thymic and clonal selection, out-of-frame nonproductive sequences were analyzed. TCRdb's own reprocessing of the public reads used fastp at Q25 and MiXCR and kept productive beta chains. Here each entry gathers all rows of one CDR3 protein and keeps the most common genes and DNA. Clone size and V and J calls follow TCRdb, not the original study. The table for this sample lists approximately 550,000 distinct CDR3 sequences; approximately 20% of them were counted only once. The ten largest clonotypes hold 0.45% to 0.5% of the sample.

This sample was shared with a second study, whose subject was yellow fever vaccine responses in identical twins. The second study's authors report: The authors reported that the T cell response to vaccination in identical twins appeared partly convergent and partly personalized. Focusing on identical twins, the study followed the T cell clones that responded to the vaccine, and did so with precision.

Recombination connected TRBV2 to TRBJ1-5; D gene: possibly TRBD1, on 6 matching bases. The clonotype originates from a woman between 18 and 29 years old in good health. The sequenced sample was CD4+ T cells sorted from blood. The DNA reads as follows: TGTGCCAGCAGTGAGGCCGGACAGTATCAGCCCCAGCATTTT. Its amino acids are CASSEAGQYQPQHF.